A selection of T cell receptor beta chains follows, all from one sample in a study of T cell clusters in autoimmune cytopenias. Reprocessing the multiplex PCR reads, TCRdb reports a single entry for every CDR3 protein and omits DNA. In total, the table holds several thousand distinct CDR3 sequences. The sample was also linked to a second study, of T cell repertoires in aging, cancer and after chemotherapy.

Sequences were obtained from peripheral blood. These receptor sequences come from a human donor in good health. Both conserved end residues are part of each CDR3. Clone size is given for some rows only: seen once, a few or many times, or a class if the clone is expanded.

J,size,V,CDR3
TRBJ2-7,NA,TRBV18,CASSPQEDSEQYF
TRBJ1-5,NA,TRBV19,CASSPGLRPQHF
TRBJ2-7,NA,TRBV24-1,CATSSVTGGYYEQYF
TRBJ1-1,NA,TRBV19,CASSIRHLNTEAFF
TRBJ2-3,NA,TRBV5-1,CASSLGQRTDTQYF
TRBJ2-2,NA,TRBV6-5,CASSFLGQDPTGELFF
TRBJ1-1,medium-sized,TRBV29-1,CSVEEGQGVRAFF
TRBJ1-2,NA,TRBV5-1,CASSPRGQGGGYTF
TRBJ2-1,medium-sized,TRBV12-3/TRBV12-4,CASSFQGYNEQFF
TRBJ1-3,NA,TRBV6-5,CASSLQGGNTIYF